The clone carrying this T cell receptor beta chain was seen only once. Its antigen remains unidentified. This entry comes from a study of shared clonotypes between healthy human individuals. The CDR3 extends over 18 amino acids. Trimming at V came to 7 bases and at J to 0 bases, leaving 12 bases not matched to a gene. CDR1 is LNHNV, CDR2 YYDKDF, per germline (reference sequence). Study-wide points: Only blood was sampled, and tissue TCR repertoires likely differ from blood ones. Memory subsets had estimated richness that was generally smaller than that of naive subsets. It was expected that sequencing depth would affect clonotype sharing among donors. Sorted-subset samples were not fully sequenced, rarefaction indicated.

Data came from immunoSEQ multiplex PCR; TCRdb stores just in-frame clones and leaves some out. The data hold about 990,000 clones, with approximately 80% observed a single time. This rearrangement joins TRBV15 to TRBJ2-6; 7 positions match TRBD2. The clonotype comes from a man aged 18 to 29 in good health. Some clones in this sample may be carry-over from other donors' samples. The sample taken for sequencing was memory CD4+ T cells from PBMCs. Subset denoted: CD45RA-negative fraction. The CDR3 nucleotides read TGTGCCACCACCGGGTCGGCGGGAGTGTTCTCTGGGGCCAACGTCCTGACTTTC. Translated: CATTGSAGVFSGANVLTF.